This TCR beta chain was sequenced for a study of human T cells and chemical hapten exposure (dated by TCRdb to the early 2020s). Describing the broader study: For sensitization, 2% DPC in acetone was applied to a roughly 2 cm by roughly 2 cm area of upper inner arm skin. Blood for TCR sequencing was provided by twenty-nine alopecia patients at one to four time points (pre-sensitization, 2, 6 and 24 weeks). The mostly female patient cohort included alopecia areata with under or over 50% scalp involvement, alopecia totalis and alopecia universalis. Patch tests used Finn chambers with 0.01% DPC on the upper back, scored after 6 days by International Contact Dermatitis Research Group standards. In alopecia patients, the study followed how the peripheral blood TCR repertoire changed in vivo over primary and secondary sensitization to diphenylcyclopropenone (DPC), a hapten. The libraries were sequenced as a pool, and the TCR yield per sample differed mostly because of small variations in library volumes within the pool. Throughout the study period of roughly five months, patients also received therapeutic DPC doses to the scalp every week. Patient blood was sampled pre-sensitization (week 0) and at 2, 6 and about 24 weeks after DPC sensitization.

The library was built by means of RACE. Sequencing took place on a NextSeq 500. Library preparation attached unique molecular identifiers to individual cDNA molecules for quantitative, reproducible TCR counting. Each blood RNA sample was used to sequence both TCR alpha and TCR beta chains. For the original study's pipeline: Samples had a median of roughly 91,000 TCRs, with a range from 23,224 to 690,600. The Decombinator software suite was used to annotate V, J and CDR3 in the TCR reads. For the PS versus PT1 abundance plots, all samples were subsampled to the same number of TCRs (28,000). TCRs were defined as expanded if absent before sensitization and observed at least eight times at the 2-week time point. The public reads were quality trimmed at Q25 with fastp and then assembled into clones with MiXCR by TCRdb, keeping productive beta chains. CDR3 protein sequences are deduplicated, and each keeps its most common genes and DNA. It is TCRdb's table, rather than the study itself, that gives the V and J calls and clone size. The sample data list about 94,000 distinct CDR3 sequences, and about a tenth of these were observed just once. The ten largest clones represent 2% to 2.5% of the sample.

The CDR3 contains 14 residues, cysteine and phenylalanine counted. The only DNA kept is the CDR3, 42 bases in frame from the first base. The germline V gene (reference sequence) supplies CDR1 MNHEY and CDR2 SMNVEV. V trim: 3 bases; J trim: 6 bases; unmatched bases: 3. Many counts were recorded for this clonotype. Which antigen it targets is not known. No much larger clone is present one base from it, and per-base qualities are unavailable. This sample's time point label indicates: patch test 2, 6 weeks after DPC sensitization. According to the study, the label for this sample's treatment or condition signals: therapeutic diphenylcyclopropenone sensitization with weekly scalp DPC. Blood at each patch-test visit was drawn before the patch test was applied. Eligible patients were aged 18 to 70, diagnosed with alopecia, deemed suitable for DPC therapy, and excluded if pregnant. Unfractionated whole blood was collected in Tempus Blood RNA tubes, and total RNA was extracted from that blood.

Here is what the overall study found, with its caveats: All patients had alopecia, a presumed autoimmune disease, so their immune response might differ from that of healthy individuals. Repeated subsampling changed both the strength of the expansion versus patch-test correlation and the threshold at which the correlation became significant. Patch test score correlated positively with the number of PT1 expanded TCRs, reaching significance at thresholds 8, 16 and 32 but not at 4. Compared with pre-sensitization or healthy control sets, expanded TCRs formed significantly more large CDR3 similarity clusters, which is consistent with antigen-driven responses. DPC sensitization did not change the number of TCRs with a frequency above 1 in 1000, and there was no evidence of changes in global repertoire structure.

The clonotype was recovered from a woman aged 35 to 49 with alopecia areata. Some clones in this sample may be carry-over from other donors' samples. The chain is made from TRBV27 and TRBJ1-2, with 11 central nucleotides matching TRBD1. The source material was whole blood, sampled in connection with sensitization to the hapten diphenylcyclopropenone (DPC). The CDR3: CASSFGTGGDGYTF. The sequenced DNA: TGTGCCAGCAGTTTTGGGACAGGGGGAGATGGCTACACCTTC.